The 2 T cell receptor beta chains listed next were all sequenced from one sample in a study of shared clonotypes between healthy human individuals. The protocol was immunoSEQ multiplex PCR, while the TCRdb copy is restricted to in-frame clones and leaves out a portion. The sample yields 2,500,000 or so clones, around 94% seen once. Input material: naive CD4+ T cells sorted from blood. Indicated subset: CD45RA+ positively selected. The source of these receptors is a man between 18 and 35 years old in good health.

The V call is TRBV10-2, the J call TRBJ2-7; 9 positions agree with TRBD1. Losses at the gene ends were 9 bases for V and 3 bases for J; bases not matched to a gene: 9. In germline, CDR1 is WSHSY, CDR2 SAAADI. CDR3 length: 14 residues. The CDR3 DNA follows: TGCGCCAGTAGGCAAGGGGGACAGGGCTACGAGCAGTACTTC. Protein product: CASRQGGQGYEQYF.

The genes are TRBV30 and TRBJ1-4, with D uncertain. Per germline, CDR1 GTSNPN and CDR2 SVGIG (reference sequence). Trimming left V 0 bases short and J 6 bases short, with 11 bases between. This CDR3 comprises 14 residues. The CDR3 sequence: CAWSVRRADEKLFF. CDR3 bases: TGTGCCTGGAGTGTGAGGAGGGCGGATGAAAAACTGTTTTTT.